The present T cell receptor beta chain was sequenced within a study of shared clonotypes between healthy human individuals. Naive-designated CD8 cells lacked CD45RO, were positively enriched for CCR7, and omitted terminally differentiated effector memory CD45RA+ cells. Sorted-subset replicate PCR reactions were performed with roughly 200 ng DNA, corresponding to tens of thousands of T cell genomes. In the original workflow: Because ImmunoSEQ provided only junction sequences with no quality scores, the filtering differed. Measured with immunoSEQ multiplex PCR; TCRdb has only the in-frame clones, and not every one. The V and J calls and the clone size are those of that table, but D and trimming were determined from the DNA. The sample holds about 2 million clones; approximately 94% are singletons and the top ten take around 1%. Losses at the gene ends were 6 bases for V and 1 base for J; bases not matched to a gene: 5. CDR1 and CDR2 (germline): LNHDA, SQIVND (reference sequence). This CDR3 is built from 14 residues.

Sequenced material: naive CD8+ T cells sorted from blood. The J gene is TRBJ1-1, the V gene TRBV19, with 7 nucleotides matching TRBD1. This TCR came from a man aged 18 to 35 in good health. This CDR3 is CASRLRDRNTEAFF. CDR3 in DNA: TGTGCCAGTAGATTACGGGACAGGAACACTGAAGCTTTCTTT.